The sequence of this T cell receptor beta chain was determined in a study of blood T cells in healthy people across ages. Sample-barcoded 5' priming and a J-beta primer mix drove a second PCR of roughly 7 to 11 cycles. MiXCR, run by TCRdb on the 5' RACE reads, gives a single entry per CDR3 protein. In the table there are 910,000 or so distinct CDR3 sequences, roughly 51% of which are singletons. This clonotype came up a few times. Trimming removed 9 bases from V and 4 bases from J, with 12 bases in between. This CDR3 is built from 12 residues. Germline-derived CDR1 and CDR2 are SEHNR and FQNEAQ (reference sequence). Staff drew around 10 milliliters of peripheral blood from each donor.

Sequencing was performed on blood. The chain carries TRBV7-9 and TRBJ2-5, with D perhaps given as TRBD1 or TRBD2 (6 bases each). This TCR came from a woman aged 60-75 years in good health. The CDR3 sequence: CASSGGLETQYF. CDR3 sequence (DNA): TGTGCCAGTTCTGGGGGGCTAGAGACCCAGTACTTC.